The clone carrying this T cell receptor (beta chain) has only a few counts. What it binds is unknown. The data were obtained in a study of response to subunit inactivated influenza vaccine. V lost 3 bases to trimming and J lost 6 bases, with 20 bases between them. The CDR3 spans 16 residues. CDR1 and CDR2 from the germline V gene are GTSNPN and SVGIG (reference sequence). TCRdb reanalysed the RT-PCR reads using MiXCR and keeps one entry per CDR3 protein. The table includes fewer than 250,000 distinct CDR3 sequences, roughly 14% detected once. Study conclusions and caveats: Each seasonal influenza vaccination recruits few new T cells, the authors suggested.

The sequenced sample was CD8+ T cells sorted from PBMCs, obtained approximately 5 days after vaccination. The sequence derives from a man aged 50-59 years who received an inactivated influenza vaccine. This sequence joins TRBV30 and TRBJ2-2; the D gene is possibly TRBD2 (7 bases). CDR3 region: CAWSRPTGRGAGELFF. CDR3 nucleotides: TGTGCCTGGAGCCGCCCCACAGGGAGGGGGGCCGGGGAGCTGTTTTTT.